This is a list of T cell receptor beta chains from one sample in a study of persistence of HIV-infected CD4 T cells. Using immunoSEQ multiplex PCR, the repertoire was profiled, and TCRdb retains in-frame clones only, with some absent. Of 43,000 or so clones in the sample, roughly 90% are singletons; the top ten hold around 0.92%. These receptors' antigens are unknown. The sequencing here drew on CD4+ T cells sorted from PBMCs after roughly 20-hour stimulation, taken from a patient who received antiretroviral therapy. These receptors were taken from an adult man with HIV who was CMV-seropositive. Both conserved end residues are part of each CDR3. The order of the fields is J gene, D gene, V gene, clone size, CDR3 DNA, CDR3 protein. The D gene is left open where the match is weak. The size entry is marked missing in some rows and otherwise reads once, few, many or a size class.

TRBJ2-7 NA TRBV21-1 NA TGTGCCAGCAGTGGTGGAGGGCAGAACCTTTACGAGCAGTACTTC CASSGGGQNLYEQYF
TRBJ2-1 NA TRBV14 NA TGTGCCAGCAGCCCTCACACGGGTTGGAATGAGCAGTTCTTC CASSPHTGWNEQFF
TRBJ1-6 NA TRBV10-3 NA TGTGCCATCAGTGAGGTGGGCAATAATTCACCCCTCCACTTT CAISEVGNNSPLHF
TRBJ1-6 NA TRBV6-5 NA TGTGCCAGCAGTCTCGGACAGCGCAGAACCCTCCACTTT CASSLGQRRTLHF
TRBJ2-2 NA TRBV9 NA TGTGCCAGCAGCGTGTACGCGAACACCGGGGAGCTGTTTTTT CASSVYANTGELFF
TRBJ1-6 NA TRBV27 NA TGTGCCAGCAGTTTCGGCCCCGGGGGTGTCAATTCACCCCTCCACTTT CASSFGPGGVNSPLHF
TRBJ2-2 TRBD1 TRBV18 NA TGTGCCAGCTCACCACGACAGGGGGGTACCGGGGAGCTGTTTTTT CASSPRQGGTGELFF
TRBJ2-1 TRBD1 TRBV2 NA TGTGCCAGCAGTTCCGGGACAGGGCGGGCTGAGCAGTTCTTC CASSSGTGRAEQFF
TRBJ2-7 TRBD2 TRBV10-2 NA TGCGCCAGCAGTCGGCTAGCGGGGCCCTACGAGCAGTACTTC CASSRLAGPYEQYF
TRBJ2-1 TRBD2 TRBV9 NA TGTGCCAGCAGCGTAGAAGCTAGCGGGTCAGACTCCTACAATGAGCAGTTCTTC CASSVEASGSDSYNEQFF
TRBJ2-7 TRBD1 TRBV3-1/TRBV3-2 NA TGTGCCAGCAGCCGACAGGGGTTGCACTACGAGCAGTACTTC CASSRQGLHYEQYF
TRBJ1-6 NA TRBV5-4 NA TGTGCCAGCAGCTTGCGCCTCTCGGGAAGTTCACCCCTCCACTTT CASSLRLSGSSPLHF
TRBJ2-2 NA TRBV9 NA TGTGCCAGCAGCGTAGATATTCAAGGGGGGACCGGGGAGCTGTTTTTT CASSVDIQGGTGELFF
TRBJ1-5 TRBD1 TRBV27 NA TGTGCCAGCAGTTCCACAGGGGGCCTCATCAATCAGCCCCAGCATTTT CASSSTGGLINQPQHF
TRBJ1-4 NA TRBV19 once TGTGCCAGTAGTATCCCGACAACTAATGAAAAACTGTTTTTT CASSIPTTNEKLFF
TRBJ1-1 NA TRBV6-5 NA TGTGCCAGCAGTACTATTAGGGGCACTGAAGCTTTCTTT CASSTIRGTEAFF
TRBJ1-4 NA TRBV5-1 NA TGCGCCAGCAGCTCCCGGGGCCTAAATGAAAAACTGTTTTTT CASSSRGLNEKLFF